A selection of T cell receptor beta chains follows, all from one sample in a study of cytomegalovirus exposure and HLA in healthy donors. The method was immunoSEQ multiplex PCR; TCRdb's version includes in-frame clones alone and lacks a portion of them. The top ten hold roughly 12% of the sample, which has some 120,000 clones, 75% to 85% seen once. The specimen was PBMCs. All receptors come from a male donor in good health and CMV-seropositive. The CDR3 runs from the conserved cysteine through the conserved F or W. D genes are given only for firm matches. Clone size is shown for a subset of rows, as once, few, many or a class of expanded clone.

d_call cdr3_length j_call v_call clone_size cdr3_aa cdr3_nt
TRBD2 15 TRBJ2-3 TRBV7-3 - CASSLDSGSTDTQYF TGTGCCAGCAGCTTAGATAGCGGGAGTACAGATACGCAGTATTTT
TRBD1 16 TRBJ2-1 TRBV7-2 - CASSLSGTVVYNEQFF TGTGCCAGCAGCTTATCCGGGACAGTCGTCTACAATGAGCAGTTCTTC
- 15 TRBJ2-2 TRBV28 - CASSFAGMNTGELFF TGTGCCAGCAGTTTTGCGGGAATGAACACCGGGGAGCTGTTTTTT
- 14 TRBJ2-7 TRBV29-1 - CSVRGGRGADEQYF TGCAGCGTTAGGGGGGGCCGGGGGGCCGACGAGCAGTACTTC
TRBD2 14 TRBJ2-3 TRBV29-1 - CSVATSGKADTQYF TGCAGCGTTGCGACTAGCGGGAAGGCAGATACGCAGTATTTT
TRBD1 13 TRBJ2-5 TRBV23-1 - CASRDRGRETQYF TGCGCCAGCCGGGACAGGGGGCGAGAGACCCAGTACTTC
- 16 TRBJ2-1 TRBV7-6 - CASSLAQSGIYNEQFF TGTGCCAGCAGCTTAGCGCAGAGCGGCATCTACAATGAGCAGTTCTTC
TRBD2 15 TRBJ2-1 TRBV2 - CASSRTSGRVDEQFF TGTGCCAGCAGTCGGACTAGCGGGAGGGTCGATGAGCAGTTCTTC
TRBD2 16 TRBJ2-3 TRBV29-1 - CSVEDTAGASTDTQYF TGCAGCGTTGAAGATACAGCGGGAGCGAGCACAGATACGCAGTATTTT
- 14 TRBJ1-1 TRBV6-5 few CASSYGGSGKEAFF TGTGCCAGCAGTTACGGAGGGAGCGGCAAAGAAGCTTTCTTT